These 26 T cell receptor beta chains share one sample of origin, sequenced in a study of cytomegalovirus exposure and HLA in healthy donors. A multiplex PCR was run with 60 Vbeta primers and 13 Jbeta primers. Assay used: immunoSEQ multiplex PCR; TCRdb lists only in-frame clones, some missing. The sample comprises approximately 110,000 clones, 50% to 70% of which are singletons, and 3.8% rests with the top ten. What was sequenced was PBMCs. Receptors were obtained from a man younger than 45 in good health and CMV-seropositive.

V usage is TRBV4-1 and J usage is TRBJ2-1, with a possible D match to TRBD2 (5 bases). The CDR3 runs to 15 residues. Germline V CDR1 and CDR2: MGHRA, YSYEKL. V lost 2 bases and J 9 bases, leaving 17 bases between the germline ends. The CDR3 reads CASSQIPRTRGEQFF. The CDR3 DNA sequence: TGCGCCAGCAGCCAAATTCCCCGCACCCGGGGTGAGCAGTTCTTC.

This clone was detected only a few times. The chain recombines TRBV2 with TRBJ2-5, with 7 bases lining up with TRBD1. The J call may be mistaken, given a closer DNA end match to TRBJ2-7. The germline CDR1 and CDR2 sequences are SNHLY and FYNNEI. The CDR3 is 14 amino acids. CDR3 nucleotides: TGTGCCAGCAGTGAACAGGGACAGCTATACGAGCAGTACTTC. This encodes CASSEQGQLYEQYF.

The table lists this clone with a count of one. V is TRBV27 and J is TRBJ2-7, with a possible D match to TRBD1 (5 bases). Germline V CDR1 and CDR2: MNHEY, SMNVEV (reference sequence). The CDR3 has 14 residues. Trimming stripped 5 bases from V and 2 bases from J, with 13 bases between. The CDR3, as DNA: TGTGCCAGCAGTGGTCAGGGTCGTCCCTACGAGCAGTACTTC. Translating gives CASSGQGRPYEQYF.

The chain employs TRBV4-1 and TRBJ1-6, with TRBD1 matching 7 bases. Per germline, CDR1 MGHRA and CDR2 YSYEKL. J gave up 9 bases and V 4 bases, and 6 bases lay outside the gene matches. CDR3 size: 14 residues. This CDR3 reads CASSLDRVVSPLHF. The CDR3 region has the DNA TGCGCCAGCAGCCTCGACAGGGTAGTTTCACCCCTCCACTTT.

The table lists this clone with a few counts. V and J are TRBV10-3 and TRBJ2-3, with D possibly matching TRBD2 (7 bases). Germline CDR1 and CDR2: ENHRY and SYGVKD. The length of the CDR3 is 17 residues. V gave up 0 bases and J gave up 2 bases, with 15 bases separating them. In DNA, the CDR3 is TGTGCCATCAGTGAGTCGAGGGGGGGAGAATTCACAGATACGCAGTATTTT. As protein: CAISESRGGEFTDTQYF.

This chain links TRBV5-1 with TRBJ1-1, with D tentatively TRBD1 (6 bases). V was shortened by 0 bases and J by 6 bases, with 6 bases between the two germline ends. The CDR3 spans 12 residues. Germline assignment: CDR1 SGHRS and CDR2 YFSETQ. DNA of the CDR3: TGCGCCAGCAGCTTGGGGGGGCCTGAAGCTTTCTTT. It yields the protein CASSLGGPEAFF.

The rearrangement uses TRBV11-2 and TRBJ2-5, with 9 bases identical to TRBD2. There are 15 residues in the CDR3. Trimming at V came to 5 bases and at J to 2 bases, leaving 6 bases not matched to a gene. Germline V gene data show CDR1 as SGHAT and CDR2 as FQNNGV. This CDR3 is CASSHGTSRQETQYF. The CDR3 bases are TGTGCCAGCAGCCATGGGACTAGCAGACAAGAGACCCAGTACTTC.

The V gene is TRBV28, the J gene TRBJ2-1; the D gene is possibly TRBD2 (5 bases). Trimming took 10 bases from V and 4 from J, leaving 11 bases between them. The CDR3 sequence is 12 residues long. Per germline, CDR1 MDHEN and CDR2 SYDVKM. CDR3: CATGGLYNEQFF. Written as DNA, the CDR3 is TGTGCCACCGGAGGTCTTTACAATGAGCAGTTCTTC.

The chain joins TRBV5-6 to TRBJ2-2; TRBD1 aligns across 9 bases. This CDR3 comprises 13 residues. V lost 4 bases, J lost 6 bases, and 1 base stayed unmatched. Germline CDR1 SGHDT, CDR2 YYEEEE. CDR3 in amino acids: CASSRQGAGELFF. CDR3 nucleotides: TGTGCCAGCAGCCGACAGGGGGCCGGGGAGCTGTTTTTT.

This chain uses TRBV19 with TRBJ1-5; 9 bases fit TRBD1. Germline lookup yields CDR1 LNHDA and CDR2 SQIVND (reference sequence). The CDR3 runs 15 residues. With 8 bases clipped from V and 5 bases from J, the junction kept 10 bases outside the gene matches. CDR3 nucleotides: TGTGCCAGTGATTCCGGGACAGGGTATTATCAGCCCCAGCATTTT. Its translation is CASDSGTGYYQPQHF.

The chain is built from TRBV19 and TRBJ1-3; D gene uncertain. The V end was cut by 6 bases, the J end by 2 bases, with 14 bases between. The CDR3 consists of 15 residues. CDR1 LNHDA and CDR2 SQIVND come from the germline V gene (reference sequence). CDR3 nucleotides: TGTGCCAGTAGCCTTAGTCCTCACCCTGGAAACACCATATATTTT. It is translated as CASSLSPHPGNTIYF.

The chain uses TRBV15 and TRBJ2-7, with a tentative D call TRBD1 (5 bases). Germline CDR1 and CDR2: LNHNV and YYDKDF (reference sequence). The CDR3 has 13 amino acids. With 6 bases removed from V and 4 bases from J, the gap between germline ends came to 13 bases. For the CDR3, the DNA is TGTGCCACCAGGCAGGGAATAGGGTACGAGCAGTACTTC. Translation gives CATRQGIGYEQYF.

This rearrangement joins TRBV7-9 to TRBJ2-5; the D gene is possibly TRBD1 (6 bases). V dropped 2 bases and J dropped 5 bases, with 15 bases sitting between them. The CDR3 is made up of 15 amino acids. Germline V gene data show CDR1 as SEHNR and CDR2 as FQNEAQ (reference sequence). Written as DNA, the CDR3 is TGTGCCAGCAGCTTATCCGGCAGGGGCCGCGAGACCCAGTACTTC. Protein product: CASSLSGRGRETQYF.

The chain recombines TRBV27 with TRBJ2-7, with TRBD1 matching over 11 bases. The J segment lost 0 bases and the V segment lost 6 bases, leaving 4 bases of the junction unmatched. There are 15 residues in the CDR3. CDR1 and CDR2 from the germline V gene are MNHEY and SMNVEV (reference sequence). CDR3: CASRPGTGGSYEQYF. In DNA, the CDR3 is TGTGCCAGCAGGCCCGGGACAGGGGGCTCCTACGAGCAGTACTTC.

This clone was detected a few times. The gene calls are TRBV5-5 and TRBJ2-2, with D maybe TRBD1 (6 bases). There are 13 residues in the CDR3. V was trimmed by 5 bases and J by 3 bases, leaving 8 bases between them. Germline V gives CDR1 SGHKS, CDR2 YYEKEE (reference sequence). CDR3 sequence: CASRTGYTGELFF. The CDR3 bases are TGTGCCAGCAGAACAGGGTACACCGGGGAGCTGTTTTTT.

The V gene is TRBV7-9, the J gene TRBJ1-1; D unclear. The germline V gene encodes CDR1 SEHNR and CDR2 FQNEAQ (reference sequence). The CDR3 is 15 amino acids. With 8 bases removed from V and 0 bases from J, the gap between germline ends came to 16 bases. The chain's CDR3 is CASALGVRLNTEAFF. The CDR3 DNA follows: TGTGCCAGCGCCTTAGGAGTCAGGCTGAACACTGAAGCTTTCTTT.

In the case of this clone: Other DNA sequences from this sample encode an identical CDR3 as well. V gene TRBV7-2 combines with J gene TRBJ2-3; D possibly corresponds to TRBD2 (5 bases). The V gene lost 5 bases and the J gene lost 1 base, with 10 bases spanning the gap. This CDR3 region has 14 residues. CDR1 is SGHTA and CDR2 is FQGNSA in the germline V gene. CDR3 sequence reads: CASSPAGGTDTQYF. For the CDR3, the DNA is TGTGCCAGCAGCCCGGCCGGGGGCACAGATACGCAGTATTTT. The full variable domain, its missing parts supplied by reference TRBV7-2 and TRBJ2-3, is GAGVSQSPSNKVTEKGKDVELRCDPISGHTALYWYRQSLGQGLEFLIYFQGNSAPDKSGLPSDRFSAERTGGSVSTLTIQRTQQEDSAVYLCASSPAGGTDTQYFGPGTRLTVL.

The J gene is TRBJ2-7, the V gene TRBV7-8, with D possibly being TRBD2 (5 bases). V shed 4 bases and J shed 4 bases, with 17 bases lying between them. CDR3 length: 15 residues. The germline CDR1 and CDR2 sequences are SGHVS and FQNEAQ. The CDR3, as DNA: TGTGCCAGCAGCTCCTCTTCGGGGTACTGGTACGAGCAGTACTTC. It yields the protein CASSSSSGYWYEQYF.

In this sample, this clone turned up a few times. In nucleotides, the CDR3 is TGCGCCAGCAGCTTGGAAGGGGGCAACGAGCAGTACTTC. It is translated as CASSLEGGNEQYF. V is TRBV5-1 and J is TRBJ2-7; 7 nucleotides align to TRBD1. With V trimmed by 0 bases and J by 5 bases, 2 bases remained unmatched. CDR1 SGHRS and CDR2 YFSETQ come from the germline V gene. The CDR3 consists of 13 residues.

Comments on this clone: Other DNA sequences in this sample translate to the same CDR3. The V call is TRBV5-4, the J call TRBJ1-1; D not resolved. CDR3 length equals 12 residues. Trimming cost V 3 bases and J 4 bases, with 7 bases left between them. Germline CDR1 and CDR2: SGHNT and YYREEE (reference sequence). The CDR3 loop reads CASSWGGTEAFF. CDR3 nucleotides: TGTGCCAGCAGCTGGGGAGGCACTGAAGCTTTCTTT. Based on the CDR3 plus reference TRBV5-4 and TRBJ1-1, the full variable domain is ETGVTQSPTHLIKTRGQQVTLRCSSQSGHNTVSWYQQALGQGPQFIFQYYREEENGRGNFPPRFSGLQFPNYSSELNVNALELDDSALYLCASSWGGTEAFFGQGTRLTVV.

This sequence joins TRBV7-9 and TRBJ2-3; 10 bases match TRBD2. The CDR3 spans 18 residues. Unmatched junction bases numbered 12, after V lost 3 bases and J lost 3 bases. The germline V gene encodes CDR1 SEHNR and CDR2 FQNEAQ (reference sequence). The CDR3 loop reads CASSFGGERGGFTDTQYF. The DNA for the CDR3 is TGTGCCAGCAGCTTTGGAGGGGAGCGGGGGGGCTTTACAGATACGCAGTATTTT.

The chain couples TRBV6-5 to TRBJ1-1; 7 bases map to TRBD1. The germline V gene has CDR1 MNHEY and CDR2 SVGAGI. V lost 7 bases and J lost 6; bases outside the gene matches: 8. This CDR3 comprises 13 residues. The CDR3 nucleotides are TGTGCCAGCATTCGTACAGGGGACCCTGAAGCTTTCTTT. Amino acids: CASIRTGDPEAFF.

The V gene is TRBV5-1, the J gene TRBJ1-1, with a possible D match to TRBD1 (6 bases). This CDR3 spans 13 amino acids. V was shortened by 1 base and J by 7 bases, with 11 bases between the two germline ends. Germline lookup yields CDR1 SGHRS and CDR2 YFSETQ. The CDR3 DNA sequence: TGCGCCAGCAGCTTGAAAGGGGGGGATGAAGCTTTCTTT. It translates to CASSLKGGDEAFF. The variable domain in full, with the rest retrieved from reference TRBV5-1 and TRBJ1-1, is KAGVTQTPRYLIKTRGQQVTLSCSPISGHRSVSWYQQTPGQGLQFLFEYFSETQRNKGNFPGRFSGRQFSNSRSEMNVSTLELGDSALYLCASSLKGGDEAFFGQGTRLTVV.

The CDR3 protein is CASSPIAGGSGDTQYF. The CDR3, as DNA: TGTGCCAGCAGCCCCATTGCGGGGGGGTCAGGAGATACGCAGTATTTT. The gene calls are TRBV7-9 and TRBJ2-3, with 9 bases aligning to TRBD2. CDR1 and CDR2 from the germline V gene are SEHNR and FQNEAQ (reference sequence). CDR3 length: 16 residues. Trimming at V came to 5 bases and at J to 5 bases, leaving 11 bases not matched to a gene. Variable domain in full (rest from reference TRBV7-9 and TRBJ2-3): DTGVSQNPRHKITKRGQNVTFRCDPISEHNRLYWYRQTLGQGPEFLTYFQNEAQLEKSRLLSDRFSAERPKGSFSTLEIQRTEQGDSAMYLCASSPIAGGSGDTQYFGPGTRLTVL.

The chain employs TRBV4-2 and TRBJ1-3; D possibly corresponds to TRBD1 (5 bases). The CDR3 is 16 residues long. Germline CDR1 reads LGHNA; CDR2 reads YNFKEQ. Trimming shortened V by 0 bases and J by 0 bases, and 9 bases separated the two germline ends. The CDR3 bases are TGTGCCAGCAGCCAAGATCAGGGTGGCTCTGGAAACACCATATATTTT. Protein sequence: CASSQDQGGSGNTIYF.

This clone has a handful of counts. This sequence joins TRBV7-9 and TRBJ2-5; D may be TRBD2 (5 bases). The CDR3 loop spans 16 amino acids. Germline V gives CDR1 SEHNR, CDR2 FQNEAQ (reference sequence). The ends were cut back, 4 bases at V and 0 bases at J, with 15 bases in the middle. Here the CDR3 reads CASSSTPAVYQETQYF. CDR3 coding DNA: TGTGCCAGCAGCTCCACCCCAGCGGTGTACCAAGAGACCCAGTACTTC.